Shown below are 5 T cell receptor beta chains from a single sample sequenced in a study of T cell responses to AZD1222 COVID-19 vaccine. The assay was immunoSEQ multiplex PCR, and TCRdb's table has in-frame clones only and misses some. Among around 190,000 clones listed, around 88% were seen once. Source: peripheral blood, taken on day 0 of AZD1222 vaccination. These TCRs come from an adult in good health.

V is TRBV24-1 and J is TRBJ2-7; the match to TRBD1 covers 9 bases. This CDR3 has 16 amino acids. Germline V gene data show CDR1 as KGHDR and CDR2 as SFDVKD. V lost 6 bases, J lost 6 bases, and 14 bases stayed unmatched. DNA of the CDR3: TGTGCCACCAGTCCTTCTTCCGGGACAGGGAGGAGCGAGCAGTACTTC. It codes for CATSPSSGTGRSEQYF.

Notes on this clone: Other DNA sequences within the sample encode an identical CDR3. The chain employs TRBV7-2 and TRBJ1-1; no clear D gene. The CDR3 length is 14 residues. V was cut by 5 bases and J by 1 base, with 11 bases left in between. Germline CDR1 SGHTA, CDR2 FQGNSA. This CDR3 is CASSPWGENTEAFF. As DNA, the CDR3 is TGTGCCAGCAGCCCCTGGGGAGAGAACACTGAAGCTTTCTTT. The full variable domain, in which reference TRBV7-2 and TRBJ1-1 provide the parts outside the CDR3, is GAGVSQSPSNKVTEKGKDVELRCDPISGHTALYWYRQSLGQGLEFLIYFQGNSAPDKSGLPSDRFSAERTGGSVSTLTIQRTQQEDSAVYLCASSPWGENTEAFFGQGTRLTVV.

V is TRBV27 and J is TRBJ1-1, with D maybe TRBD1 (6 bases). Germline V gene sequence: CDR1 MNHEY, CDR2 SMNVEV (reference sequence). The CDR3 length is 15 residues. The V end lost 5 bases, the J end lost 5 bases, and 18 bases lay between the germline ends. CDR3 in DNA: TGTGCCAGCAGTCCCCGACAGGCCCCAGAGACTGAAGCTTTCTTT. This gives the protein CASSPRQAPETEAFF.

The chain has TRBV30 and TRBJ2-7, with 12 bases that match TRBD1. Germline V CDR1 and CDR2: GTSNPN, SVGIG (reference sequence). The length of the CDR3 is 14 residues. V dropped 3 bases and J dropped 4; count of bases not matched to a gene: 4. CDR3 sequence reads: CAWRRDRGPYEQYF. The CDR3, as DNA: TGTGCCTGGAGGCGGGACAGGGGGCCATACGAGCAGTACTTC.

The chain joins TRBV4-1 to TRBJ2-5, with D possibly matching TRBD1 (6 bases). This CDR3 has 18 amino acids. V was clipped by 0 bases and J by 4 bases, with 21 bases between them. The germline V gene encodes CDR1 MGHRA and CDR2 YSYEKL. The CDR3 sequence is CASSQDLVERGSGETQYF. The CDR3 DNA reads TGCGCCAGCAGCCAAGATCTAGTGGAGAGGGGGTCGGGAGAGACCCAGTACTTC.